Listed here is a single T cell receptor beta chain. Participants were placed into cohorts based on the clinical history they reported. Shortly before study entry, within 2 weeks, exposed participants had met a COVID-19 case. This sample was taken from a study of blood T cell repertoires in COVID-19. As for the study in general: Some COVID-19 samples were acute and others convalescent; all came from the United States, Italy and Spain. T cells, B-cell-depleted T cells, or PBMCs supplied cDNA or gDNA.

This CDR3 has 15 amino acids. V lost 6 bases to trimming and J lost 2 bases; unmatched junction nucleotides: 6. CDR1 and CDR2 from the germline V gene are MNHEY and SVGAGI. Using immunoSEQ multiplex PCR, the repertoire was profiled, and TCRdb retains in-frame clones only, with some absent. The sample has around 400,000 clones, approximately 93% seen once; the top ten hold roughly 0.9%. The sequence came from a woman aged 40 to 50 who had been exposed to COVID-19. Sequencing was done on a sample of PBMCs or T cells enriched from blood (not recorded which). The rearrangement joins TRBV6-5 to TRBJ2-1, with 8 nucleotides matching TRBD2. CDR3 residues: CASSYGGETYNEQFF. In DNA, the CDR3 is TGTGCCAGCAGCTACGGGGGGGAAACCTACAATGAGCAGTTCTTC.